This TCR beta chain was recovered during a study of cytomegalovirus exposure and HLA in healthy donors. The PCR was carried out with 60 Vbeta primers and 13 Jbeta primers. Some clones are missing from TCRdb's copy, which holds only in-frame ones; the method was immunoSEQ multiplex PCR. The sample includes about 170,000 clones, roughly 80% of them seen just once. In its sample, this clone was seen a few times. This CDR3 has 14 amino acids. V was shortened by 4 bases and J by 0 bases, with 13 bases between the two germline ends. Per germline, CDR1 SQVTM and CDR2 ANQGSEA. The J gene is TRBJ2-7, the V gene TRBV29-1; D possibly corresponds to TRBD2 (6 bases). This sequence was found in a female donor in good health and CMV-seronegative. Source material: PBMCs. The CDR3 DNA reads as TGCAGCGTTGTAAGGGACTCGAGCTCCTACGAGCAGTACTTC. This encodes CSVVRDSSSYEQYF.